The 5 T cell receptor beta chains listed next were all sequenced from one sample in a study of monozygotic twins with inflammatory bowel disease. TCRdb re-called the 5' RACE reads, yielding one record per CDR3 amino acid sequence without DNA. The sample includes more than 300,000 distinct CDR3 sequences. What was sequenced was blood. The source of these receptors is a human donor with ulcerative colitis or Crohn's disease, or a healthy co-twin of an affected twin (not recorded which).

The chain couples TRBV9 to TRBJ2-7; without DNA, the TCRdb call of TRBD1 cannot be checked. Germline V gene lookup returns CDR1 SGDLS and CDR2 YYNGEE. CDR3 length: 14 residues. CDR3 protein: CASSGRDQRGEQYF.

The chain recombines TRBV6-2 or TRBV6-3 with TRBJ1-1; the D call of TRBD1 rests on TCRdb alone, since no DNA is present to check it. Germline V lookup: CDR1 MNHEY, CDR2 SVGEGT. The CDR3 runs to 12 residues. CDR3 in amino acids: CASSTGTTEAFF.

The chain combines TRBV6-2 or TRBV6-3 with TRBJ2-1; the TCRdb call, TRBD2, lacks DNA for checking. CDR3 length equals 15 residues. Germline V gene sequence: CDR1 MNHEY, CDR2 SVGEGT. The CDR3 spells CASSQLAGSYNEQFF.

Here the CDR3 reads CASSRMGGGDQPQHF. The chain has TRBV4-1 and TRBJ1-5. This CDR3 has 15 amino acids. Germline lookup yields CDR1 MGHRA and CDR2 YSYEKL.

This sequence joins TRBV12-3 or TRBV12-4 and TRBJ1-6; there is no DNA to check the TCRdb D call of TRBD1. The length of the CDR3 is 14 residues. This chain's CDR3 is CASNSNWGSSPLHF.